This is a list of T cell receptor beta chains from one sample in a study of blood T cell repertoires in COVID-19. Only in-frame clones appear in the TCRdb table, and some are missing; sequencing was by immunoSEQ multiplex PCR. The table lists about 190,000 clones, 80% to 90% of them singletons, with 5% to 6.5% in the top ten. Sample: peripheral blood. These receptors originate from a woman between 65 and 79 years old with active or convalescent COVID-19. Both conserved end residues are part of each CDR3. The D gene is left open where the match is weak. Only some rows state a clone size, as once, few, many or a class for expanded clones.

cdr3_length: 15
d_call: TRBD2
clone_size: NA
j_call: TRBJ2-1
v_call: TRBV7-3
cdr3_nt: TGTGCCAGCAGCTTACCTAGCGGGACTGTTAATGAGCAGTTCTTC
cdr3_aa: CASSLPSGTVNEQFF

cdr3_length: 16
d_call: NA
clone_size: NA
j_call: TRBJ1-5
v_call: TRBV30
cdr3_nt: TGTGCCTGGAGTGTATCAGGGACTCTTAGCAATCAGCCCCAGCATTTT
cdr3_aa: CAWSVSGTLSNQPQHF

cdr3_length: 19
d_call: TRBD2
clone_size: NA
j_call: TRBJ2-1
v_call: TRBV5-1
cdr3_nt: TGCGCCAGCAGCCTCACCCCCCTTACTAGCGGGATGGGATACAATGAGCAGTTCTTC
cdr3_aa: CASSLTPLTSGMGYNEQFF

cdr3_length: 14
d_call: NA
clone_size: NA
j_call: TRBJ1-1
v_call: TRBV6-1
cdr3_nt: TGTGCCAGCAGTGAAGGGTCCGGGGGGGCTGAAGCTTTCTTT
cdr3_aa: CASSEGSGGAEAFF

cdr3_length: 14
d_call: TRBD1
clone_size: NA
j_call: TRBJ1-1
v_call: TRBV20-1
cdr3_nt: TGCAGTGCTAGTAAGGTCCAGGGGGCCACTGAAGCTTTCTTT
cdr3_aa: CSASKVQGATEAFF

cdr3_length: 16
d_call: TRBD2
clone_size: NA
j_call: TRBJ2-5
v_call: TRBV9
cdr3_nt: TGTGCCAGCAGCGCCGCTCAGCGGGAGGGCCCAGAGACCCAGTACTTC
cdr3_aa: CASSAAQREGPETQYF

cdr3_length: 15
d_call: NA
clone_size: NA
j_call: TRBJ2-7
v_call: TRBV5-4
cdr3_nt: TGTGCCAGCAGCCCCCAGGGACAACTAAGCTACGAGCAGTACTTC
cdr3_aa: CASSPQGQLSYEQYF

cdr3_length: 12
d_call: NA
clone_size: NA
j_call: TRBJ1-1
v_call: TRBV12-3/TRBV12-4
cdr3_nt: TGTGCCAGCAGCTTTCAGGACACTGAAGCTTTCTTT
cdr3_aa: CASSFQDTEAFF

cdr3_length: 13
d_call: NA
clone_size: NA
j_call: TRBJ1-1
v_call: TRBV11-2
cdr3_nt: TGTGCCAGCAGCTTAGACAGTAACACTGAAGCTTTCTTT
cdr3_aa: CASSLDSNTEAFF

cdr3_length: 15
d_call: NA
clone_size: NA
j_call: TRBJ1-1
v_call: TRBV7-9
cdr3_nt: TGTGCCAGCAGCTTATTCGGGACACAGAACACTGAAGCTTTCTTT
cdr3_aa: CASSLFGTQNTEAFF

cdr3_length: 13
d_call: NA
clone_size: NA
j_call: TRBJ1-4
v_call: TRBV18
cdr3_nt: TGTGCCAGCTCGGCCGGGATGAATGAAAAACTGTTTTTT
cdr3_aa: CASSAGMNEKLFF

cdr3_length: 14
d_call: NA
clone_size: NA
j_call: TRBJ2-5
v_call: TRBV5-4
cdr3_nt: TGTGCCAGCAGCTTGGGAGCTTTGCAAGAGACCCAGTACTTC
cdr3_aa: CASSLGALQETQYF

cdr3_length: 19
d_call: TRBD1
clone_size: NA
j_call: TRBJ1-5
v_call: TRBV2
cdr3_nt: TGTGCCAGCAGTGATCTTATACAGGGGCAGACCAAACGGAATCAGCCCCAGCATTTT
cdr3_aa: CASSDLIQGQTKRNQPQHF

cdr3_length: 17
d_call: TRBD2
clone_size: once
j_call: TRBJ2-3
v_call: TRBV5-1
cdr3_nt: TGCGCCAGCAGCTTGACCCTGGGACTAGGGGGCACAGATACGCAGTATTTT
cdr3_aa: CASSLTLGLGGTDTQYF

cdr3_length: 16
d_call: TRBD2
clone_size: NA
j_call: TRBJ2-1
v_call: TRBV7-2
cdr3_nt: TGTGCCAGCAGCTTGAGGTCTAGCGGGAGTTGGACTGAGCAGTTCTTC
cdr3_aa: CASSLRSSGSWTEQFF

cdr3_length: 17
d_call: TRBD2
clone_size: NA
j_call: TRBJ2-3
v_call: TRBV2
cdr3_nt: TGTGCCAGCAGTCCCCCGGGACTAGCGGGAGTCACAGATACGCAGTATTTT
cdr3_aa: CASSPPGLAGVTDTQYF

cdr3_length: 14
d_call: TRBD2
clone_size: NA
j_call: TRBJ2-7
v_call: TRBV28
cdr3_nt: TGTGCCAGCAGTTTGGCGGGAGGTATTTACGAGCAGTACTTC
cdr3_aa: CASSLAGGIYEQYF

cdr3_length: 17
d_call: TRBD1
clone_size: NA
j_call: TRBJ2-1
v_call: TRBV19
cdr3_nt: TGTGCCAGTAGTCTCGCCTCCGGGACAGGGTACTACAATGAGCAGTTCTTC
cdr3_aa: CASSLASGTGYYNEQFF

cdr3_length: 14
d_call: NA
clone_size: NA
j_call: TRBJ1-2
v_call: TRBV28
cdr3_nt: TGTGCCAGCGTACAGGGTCTAGCTAACTATGGCTACACCTTC
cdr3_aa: CASVQGLANYGYTF

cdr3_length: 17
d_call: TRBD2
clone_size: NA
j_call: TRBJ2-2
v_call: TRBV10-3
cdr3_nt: TGTGCCATCAGTGAGTCGGGTAGCGGGAAGAACACCGGGGAGCTGTTTTTT
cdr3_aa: CAISESGSGKNTGELFF

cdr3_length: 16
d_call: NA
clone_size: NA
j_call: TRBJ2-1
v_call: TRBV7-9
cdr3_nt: TGTGCCAGCAGTTTCGGGGGGCACCCCTCCTACAATGAGCAGTTCTTC
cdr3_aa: CASSFGGHPSYNEQFF

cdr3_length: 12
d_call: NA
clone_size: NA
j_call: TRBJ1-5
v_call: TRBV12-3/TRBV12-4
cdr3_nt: TGTGCCAGCAGCCCCAGGAGCGGGCCCCAGCATTTT
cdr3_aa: CASSPRSGPQHF